One sample yielded the 21 T cell receptor beta chains listed below, sequenced in a study of T cells in localized non-small cell lung cancer. Assay: immunoSEQ multiplex PCR; the TCRdb copy retains only in-frame clones and omits some. The sample lists tens of thousands of clones, about nine tenths occurring once. Sequences were derived from peripheral blood, sampled before any cancer treatment. The receptors originated from a woman aged 35 to 75 with stage I lung adenocarcinoma.

V usage is TRBV6-5 and J usage is TRBJ1-5; no reliable D call. Trimming cost V 4 bases and J 4 bases, with 5 bases left between them. The germline CDR1 and CDR2 sequences are MNHEY and SVGAGI. CDR3 length equals 12 residues. CDR3 in DNA: TGTGCCAGCAGTTCCCCAAATCAGCCCCAGCATTTT. It translates to CASSSPNQPQHF.

The chain has TRBV21-1 and TRBJ1-1; the table's D call TRBD1 went unverified against the DNA. TRBV21-1 is an annotated pseudogene. This CDR3 region has 16 residues. In DNA form, the CDR3 reads TGTGCCAGCAGCACCGGACAGGTTCCCTCGAACACTGAAGCTTTCTTT. Encoded protein: CASSTGQVPSNTEAFF.

The CDR3 DNA follows: TGTGCCAGCAGTCGGGGGGGCGAGGGCTATGGCTACACCTTC. Translating it yields CASSRGGEGYGYTF. This chain connects TRBV6-6 to TRBJ1-2, with a weak D call TRBD1 (6 bases). Germline V CDR1 and CDR2: MNHNY, SVGAGI (reference sequence). The length of the CDR3 is 14 residues. V gave up 5 bases and J gave up 4 bases, with 14 bases separating them.

This clone was detected once. The rearrangement links TRBV27 to TRBJ1-1; TRBD1 is a possible D gene (6 bases). Trimming removed 5 bases from V and 1 base from J, with 8 bases in between. Looked up from germline, CDR1 is MNHEY and CDR2 is SMNVEV (reference sequence). The CDR3 extends over 13 amino acids. The CDR3 DNA reads as TGTGCCAGCAGTGCACAGGGGAACACTGAAGCTTTCTTT. Translated: CASSAQGNTEAFF.

The J gene is TRBJ2-3, the V gene TRBV27, with TRBD1 as a possible D gene (5 bases). Germline CDR1 is MNHEY and CDR2 is SMNVEV (reference sequence). V lost 2 bases and J lost 0, with 21 bases in between. CDR3 length: 19 amino acids. CDR3 in DNA: TGTGCCAGCAGTTTAACCCCCGCAGGACGAGACAGAAGCACAGATACGCAGTATTTT. It is translated as CASSLTPAGRDRSTDTQYF.

This chain joins TRBV19 and TRBJ2-7, with 8 nucleotides matching TRBD1. The CDR3 is 14 residues long. J gave up 4 bases and V 6 bases, and 8 bases lay outside the gene matches. CDR1 is LNHDA, CDR2 SQIVND, per germline (reference sequence). The CDR3 bases are TGTGCCAGTAGCCCCAGGGGGCCAGGGTACGAGCAGTACTTC. This gives the protein CASSPRGPGYEQYF.

V and J are TRBV4-3 and TRBJ1-1; D is uncertain. The germline gives CDR1 LGHNA, CDR2 YSLEER. This CDR3 is 13 amino acids long. The V end lost 2 bases, the J end lost 0 bases, and 4 bases lay between the germline ends. The CDR3 DNA reads as TGCGCCAGCAGCCAACAGATGAACACTGAAGCTTTCTTT. Translated: CASSQQMNTEAFF.

The chain combines TRBV7-3 with TRBJ2-7, with 9 nucleotides matching TRBD1. Germline V CDR1 and CDR2: SGHTA, FQGTGA. This CDR3 has 13 residues. J gave up 5 bases and V 5 bases, and 4 bases lay outside the gene matches. CDR3 loop: CASSTGGKDEQYF. The CDR3 DNA follows: TGTGCCAGCAGCACAGGGGGCAAGGACGAGCAGTACTTC. Variable domain in full (rest from reference TRBV7-3 and TRBJ2-7): GAGVSQTPSNKVTEKGKYVELRCDPISGHTALYWYRQSLGQGPEFLIYFQGTGAADDSGLPNDRFFAVRPEGSVSTLKIQRTERGDSAVYLCASSTGGKDEQYFGPGTRLTVT.

J is TRBJ1-2 and V is TRBV29-1, with D possibly TRBD1 on 5 matching bases. Trimming cost V 1 base and J 4 bases, with 13 bases left between them. Germline lookup yields CDR1 SQVTM and CDR2 ANQGSEA. The CDR3 has 14 residues. DNA of the CDR3: TGCAGCGTTGAAGGGGGACGGATGACCTATGGCTACACCTTC. Protein sequence: CSVEGGRMTYGYTF.

This sequence joins TRBV18 and TRBJ2-3; maybe TRBD1 (6 bases). Trimming shortened V by 1 base and J by 3 bases, and 14 bases separated the two germline ends. Germline loops: CDR1 KGHSH, CDR2 LQKENI. This CDR3 region has 16 residues. DNA for the CDR3: TGTGCCAGCTCACCACGGCGACAGGCTCCAACAGATACGCAGTATTTT. It specifies CASSPRRQAPTDTQYF.

The rearrangement links TRBV15 to TRBJ1-2, with D tentatively TRBD1 (6 bases). V gave up 0 bases and J gave up 10 bases, with 18 bases separating them. Looked up from germline, CDR1 is LNHNV and CDR2 is YYDKDF (reference sequence). CDR3 length: 15 amino acids. CDR3 nucleotide sequence: TGTGCCACCAGCAGAGACCTACGAGGGGGGTCGGCCTACACCTTC. Its protein product is CATSRDLRGGSAYTF.

The chain links TRBV7-3 to TRBJ2-1; maybe TRBD2 (5 bases). The CDR3 consists of 13 residues. Trimming took 2 bases from V and 7 from J, leaving 9 bases between them. Germline CDR1 reads SGHTA; CDR2 reads FQGTGA. In DNA, the CDR3 is TGTGCCAGCAGCTTACCAACTAGGAATGAGCAGTTCTTC. Translation: CASSLPTRNEQFF.

The chain couples TRBV5-6 to TRBJ2-2, with 10 bases lining up with TRBD1. Trimming removed 2 bases from V and 3 bases from J; junction bases left unmatched: 4. Germline assignment: CDR1 SGHDT and CDR2 YYEEEE. The CDR3 extends over 16 amino acids. CDR3 DNA: TGTGCCAGCAGCTTCTGGACAGGGGGTTACACCGGGGAGCTGTTTTTT. Encoded protein: CASSFWTGGYTGELFF.

The chain joins TRBV5-6 to TRBJ1-5; D might be TRBD1 (6 bases). Looked up from germline, CDR1 is SGHDT and CDR2 is YYEEEE. The length of the CDR3 is 16 residues. V dropped 1 base and J dropped 1 base, with 12 bases sitting between them. In DNA, the CDR3 is TGTGCCAGCAGCTTGTCCCAGGGGACGAGCAATCAGCCCCAGCATTTT. It is translated as CASSLSQGTSNQPQHF.

The rearrangement uses TRBV30 and TRBJ2-7, with D perhaps TRBD2 (5 bases). V was cut by 2 bases and J by 5 bases, with 10 bases left in between. Germline loops: CDR1 GTSNPN, CDR2 SVGIG (reference sequence). CDR3 length: 12 residues. The CDR3: CAWSRKRDEQYF. CDR3 nucleotides: TGTGCCTGGAGTCGAAAGAGGGACGAGCAGTACTTC.

The chain uses TRBV5-5 and TRBJ2-3, with no clear D. Trimming shortened V by 4 bases and J by 2 bases, and 5 bases separated the two germline ends. This CDR3 comprises 12 residues. Looked up from germline, CDR1 is SGHKS and CDR2 is YYEKEE (reference sequence). In nucleotides, the CDR3 is TGTGCCAGCAGCACCCCCACAGATACGCAGTATTTT. This codes for CASSTPTDTQYF.

The chain has TRBV5-8 and TRBJ2-5; D may correspond to TRBD1 or TRBD2 (5 bases each). CDR1 is SGHTS, CDR2 YDEGEE, per germline. This CDR3 is built from 14 residues. The V end lost 1 base, the J end lost 0 bases, and 7 bases lay between the germline ends. CDR3 DNA: TGTGCCAGCAGCTTGCGAGGGGACCAAGAGACCCAGTACTTC. Residues: CASSLRGDQETQYF.

V is TRBV5-8 and J is TRBJ1-1; possible D gene TRBD1, 5 bases. Germline V gene data show CDR1 as SGHTS and CDR2 as YDEGEE. The CDR3 is 14 amino acids. V lost 4 bases to trimming and J lost 3 bases, with 13 bases between them. The CDR3: CASSVWGGDTEAFF. The DNA of the CDR3 is TGTGCCAGCAGCGTGTGGGGGGGTGACACTGAAGCTTTCTTT. Full variable domain (remainder filled in from reference TRBV5-8 and TRBJ1-1): EAGVTQSPTHLIKTRGQQATLRCSPISGHTSVYWYQQALGLGLQFLLWYDEGEERNRGNFPPRFSGRQFPNYSSELNVNALELEDSALYLCASSVWGGDTEAFFGQGTRLTVV.

The chain has TRBV11-3 and TRBJ1-1; D is undetermined. The CDR3 is 13 residues long. CDR1 and CDR2 from the germline V gene are SGHNT and YENEEA. V gave up 0 bases and J gave up 8 bases, with 10 bases separating them. CDR3 in DNA: TGTGCCAGCAGCTTAGATAAACAGATCGAAGCTTTCTTT. Amino acids: CASSLDKQIEAFF.

In its sample, this clone was seen a few times. The J gene is TRBJ2-7, the V gene TRBV10-2; tentatively, D is TRBD2 (7 bases). V lost 5 bases and J lost 3, with 11 bases in between. Germline lookup yields CDR1 WSHSY and CDR2 SAAADI. This CDR3 is built from 13 residues. The CDR3 nucleotides are TGCGCCAGCAGTACGGGGGGCCTCTACGAGCAGTACTTC. Protein sequence: CASSTGGLYEQYF.

The chain couples TRBV19 to TRBJ1-1; a possible D gene is TRBD1 (5 bases). V was pared by 7 bases and J by 8 bases, with 11 bases between. The CDR3 is made up of 11 amino acids. Per germline, CDR1 LNHDA and CDR2 SQIVND (reference sequence). The CDR3 reads CASKGRSEAFF. The CDR3 DNA is TGTGCCAGTAAGGGGCGGTCAGAAGCTTTCTTT.